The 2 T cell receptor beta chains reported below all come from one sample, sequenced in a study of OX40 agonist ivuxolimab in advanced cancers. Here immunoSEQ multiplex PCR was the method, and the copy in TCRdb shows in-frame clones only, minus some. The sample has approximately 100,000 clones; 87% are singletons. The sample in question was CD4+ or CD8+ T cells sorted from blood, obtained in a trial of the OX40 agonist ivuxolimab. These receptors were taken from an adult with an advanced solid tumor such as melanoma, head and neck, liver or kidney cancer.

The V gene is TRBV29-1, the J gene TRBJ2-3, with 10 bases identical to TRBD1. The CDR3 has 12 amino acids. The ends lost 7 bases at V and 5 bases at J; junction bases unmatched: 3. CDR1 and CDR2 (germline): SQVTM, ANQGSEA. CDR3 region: CSARTGGDTQYF. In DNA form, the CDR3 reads TGCAGCGCCCGGACAGGGGGAGATACGCAGTATTTT.

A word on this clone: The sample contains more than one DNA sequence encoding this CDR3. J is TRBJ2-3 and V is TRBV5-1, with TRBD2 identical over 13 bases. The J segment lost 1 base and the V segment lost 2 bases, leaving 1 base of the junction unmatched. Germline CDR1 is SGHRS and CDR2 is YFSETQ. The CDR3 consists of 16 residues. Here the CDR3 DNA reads TGCGCCAGCAGCTTAGGACTAGCGGGGGGCACAGATACGCAGTATTTT. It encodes CASSLGLAGGTDTQYF.